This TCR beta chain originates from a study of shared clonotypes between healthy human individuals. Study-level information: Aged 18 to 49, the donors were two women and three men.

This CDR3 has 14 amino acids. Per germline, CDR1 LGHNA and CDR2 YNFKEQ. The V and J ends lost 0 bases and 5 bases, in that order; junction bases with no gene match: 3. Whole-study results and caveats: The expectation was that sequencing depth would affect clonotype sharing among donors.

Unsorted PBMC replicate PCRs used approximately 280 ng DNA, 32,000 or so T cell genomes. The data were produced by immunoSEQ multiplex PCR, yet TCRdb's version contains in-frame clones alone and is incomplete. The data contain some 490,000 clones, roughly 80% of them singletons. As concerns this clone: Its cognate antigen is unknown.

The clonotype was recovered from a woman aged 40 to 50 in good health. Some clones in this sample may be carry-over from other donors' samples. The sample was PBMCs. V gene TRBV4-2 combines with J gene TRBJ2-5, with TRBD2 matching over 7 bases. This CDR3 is CASSQEGRVETQYF. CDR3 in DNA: TGTGCCAGCAGCCAAGAGGGGAGGGTGGAGACCCAGTACTTC.